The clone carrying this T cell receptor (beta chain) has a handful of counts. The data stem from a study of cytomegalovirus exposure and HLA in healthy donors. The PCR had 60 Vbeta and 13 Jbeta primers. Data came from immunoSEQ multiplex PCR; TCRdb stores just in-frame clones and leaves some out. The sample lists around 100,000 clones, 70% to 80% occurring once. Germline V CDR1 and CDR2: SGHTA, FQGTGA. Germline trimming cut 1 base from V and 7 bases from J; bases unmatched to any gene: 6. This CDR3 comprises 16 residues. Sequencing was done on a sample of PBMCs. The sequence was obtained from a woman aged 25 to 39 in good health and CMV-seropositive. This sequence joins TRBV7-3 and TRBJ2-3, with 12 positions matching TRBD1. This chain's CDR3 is CASSLMGGQGANTQYF. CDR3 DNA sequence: TGTGCCAGCAGCTTAATGGGGGGACAGGGGGCAAATACGCAGTATTTT.